Following are 16 T cell receptor beta chains from one sample sequenced in a study of identical twins. Via MiXCR, TCRdb re-called the 5' RACE reads, giving one row per CDR3 protein. The top ten hold approximately 4.5% of the sample, which has around 690,000 distinct CDR3 sequences, approximately 22% seen once. These data also formed part of another study, on T cells expressing NK-cell markers.

Input material: PBMCs. The receptor source for this set is a woman aged 18-29 years in good health.

In nucleotides, the CDR3 is TGTGCCATCAGTGAGGGGGCTGGGGGCTACGAGCAGTACTTC. Translation: CAISEGAGGYEQYF. The rearrangement joins TRBV10-3 to TRBJ2-7; tentatively, D is TRBD1 or TRBD2 (5 bases each). The CDR3 sequence is 14 residues long. V was clipped by 2 bases and J by 3 bases, with 11 bases between them. Germline V gene lookup returns CDR1 ENHRY and CDR2 SYGVKD.

The chain joins TRBV3-1 to TRBJ2-5, with 9 positions matching TRBD2. Unmatched junction bases numbered 8, after V lost 4 bases and J lost 5 bases. This CDR3 spans 15 amino acids. CDR1 LGHDT and CDR2 YNNKEL come from the germline V gene (reference sequence). CDR3 sequence (DNA): TGTGCCAGCAGCCCACCGGGACTAGCTAAGGAGACCCAGTACTTC. Translating it yields CASSPPGLAKETQYF.

The rearrangement links TRBV10-1 to TRBJ2-7; D is uncertain. Trimming removed 4 bases from V and 6 bases from J, with 10 bases in between. Germline-derived CDR1 and CDR2 are WNHNN and SYGVQD (reference sequence). CDR3 size: 12 residues. Here the CDR3 reads CASSAGSGEQYF. The CDR3 nucleotides are TGCGCCAGCAGTGCTGGATCTGGCGAGCAGTACTTC.

The chain uses TRBV7-9 and TRBJ1-3; D unclear. Germline CDR1 is SEHNR and CDR2 is FQNEAQ (reference sequence). The CDR3 consists of 17 residues. Trimming left V 5 bases short and J 0 bases short, with 17 bases between. CDR3 residues: CASSNKLRRLSGNTIYF. The CDR3 DNA reads as TGTGCCAGCAGCAATAAGTTACGGAGACTCTCTGGAAACACCATATATTTT.

This clonotype was seen just once. The rearrangement links TRBV20-1 to TRBJ2-1; no reliable D call. Per the germline V gene, CDR1 is DFQATT and CDR2 is SNEGSKA (reference sequence). V lost 0 bases and J 0 bases, leaving 12 bases between the germline ends. This CDR3 comprises 16 residues. The CDR3: CSARDLGPYSYNEQFF. Written as DNA, the CDR3 is TGCAGTGCTAGAGATTTAGGGCCTTACTCCTACAATGAGCAGTTCTTC.

The chain couples TRBV7-6 to TRBJ1-4, with no clear D. V lost 0 bases and J lost 8, with 4 bases in between. This CDR3 comprises 12 residues. Germline V gene lookup returns CDR1 SGHVS and CDR2 FNYEAQ. Here the CDR3 reads CASSLAREKLFF. CDR3 nucleotide sequence: TGTGCCAGCAGCTTAGCGAGGGAAAAACTGTTTTTT.

This rearrangement joins TRBV20-1 to TRBJ2-1; D is tentatively TRBD1 or TRBD2 (6 bases each). V gave up 3 bases and J gave up 6 bases, with 15 bases separating them. The germline gives CDR1 DFQATT, CDR2 SNEGSKA (reference sequence). The CDR3 totals 14 residues. The chain's CDR3 is CSARREQGGNEQFF. The CDR3 DNA reads TGCAGTGCTAGGCGGGAACAGGGTGGCAATGAGCAGTTCTTC.

Comment on this clonotype: A much more abundant neighbour one base away suggests this may be a read error. The chain joins TRBV24-1 to TRBJ2-3; D unclear. V lost 4 bases to trimming and J lost 5 bases, with 3 bases between them. In germline, CDR1 is KGHDR, CDR2 SFDVKD. The CDR3 contains 11 residues. This CDR3 is CATSEIDTQYF. CDR3 bases: TGTGCCACCAGTGAAATAGATACGCAGTATTTT.

This clonotype was counted at least ten times. This chain uses TRBV10-3 with TRBJ2-1; possibly TRBD2 for D (6 bases). Germline CDR1 reads ENHRY; CDR2 reads SYGVKD. CDR3 size: 11 residues. V shed 10 bases and J shed 10 bases, with 14 bases lying between them. The chain's CDR3 is CASASSVEQFF. In nucleotides, the CDR3 is TGTGCCAGCGCTTCTAGCGTCGAGCAGTTCTTC.

This chain connects TRBV5-6 to TRBJ2-1; a weak D match, TRBD2 (7 bases). Germline values: CDR1 SGHDT, CDR2 YYEEEE. CDR3 length equals 15 residues. V lost 1 base and J 9 bases, leaving 17 bases between the germline ends. The CDR3: CASSLRGAVTVEQFF. For the CDR3, the DNA is TGTGCCAGCAGCTTGCGGGGGGCCGTAACTGTTGAGCAGTTCTTC.

The chain recombines TRBV27 with TRBJ1-1; D gene unclear. Germline V CDR1 and CDR2: MNHEY, SMNVEV (reference sequence). The ends were cut back, 0 bases at V and 7 bases at J, with 9 bases in the middle. The CDR3 is made up of 13 amino acids. The CDR3: CASSLSSQNEAFF. CDR3 nucleotides: TGTGCCAGCAGTTTATCGTCCCAGAATGAAGCTTTCTTT.

V is TRBV6-1 and J is TRBJ2-3, with D uncertain. Trimming removed 2 bases at V and 0 bases at J, with 9 bases between. Germline CDR1 is MNHNS and CDR2 is SASEGT. The CDR3 is 15 amino acids. The CDR3 nucleotides are TGTGCCAGCAGTGAAAACCGTGCTAGCACAGATACGCAGTATTTT. Translation gives CASSENRASTDTQYF.

CDR3 bases: TGCAGCGCCCGGGACGCCCCAAGAGGCTACACCTTC. The encoded protein is CSARDAPRGYTF. This chain uses TRBV29-1 with TRBJ1-2, with D possibly TRBD1 on 5 matching bases. Germline loops: CDR1 SQVTM, CDR2 ANQGSEA. The CDR3 consists of 12 residues. V lost 7 bases and J lost 8, with 17 bases in between. The entire variable domain, with the rest obtained from reference TRBV29-1 and TRBJ1-2, is as follows: SAVISQKPSRDICQRGTSLTIQCQVDSQVTMMFWYRQQPGQSLTLIATANQGSEATYESGFVIDKFPISRPNLTFSTLTVSNMSPEDSSIYLCSARDAPRGYTFGSGTRLTVV.

This rearrangement joins TRBV27 to TRBJ2-1, with a tentative D call TRBD1 (6 bases). In germline, CDR1 is MNHEY, CDR2 SMNVEV (reference sequence). CDR3 length: 13 residues. V lost 3 bases to trimming and J lost 9 bases, with 12 bases between them. Written as DNA, the CDR3 is TGTGCCAGCAGTTTCGACAGGTCGGGTGAGCAGTTCTTC. Its protein is CASSFDRSGEQFF.

This clonotype was counted a few times. CDR3 protein: CASSGSTGVYEQFF. The CDR3 DNA follows: TGCGCCAGCAGCGGGTCGACCGGGGTCTATGAGCAGTTCTTC. V usage is TRBV5-1 and J usage is TRBJ2-1; D may be TRBD2 (5 bases). The V end was cut by 4 bases, the J end by 8 bases, with 16 bases between. The CDR3 loop spans 14 amino acids. CDR1 SGHRS and CDR2 YFSETQ come from the germline V gene.

This chain links TRBV20-1 with TRBJ1-5; D is unresolved. Per the germline V gene, CDR1 is DFQATT and CDR2 is SNEGSKA (reference sequence). V shed 4 bases and J shed 6 bases, with 19 bases lying between them. The length of the CDR3 is 15 residues. CDR3 sequence: CSAIRAAEESQPQHF. The CDR3, as DNA: TGCAGTGCTATACGGGCGGCCGAGGAAAGTCAGCCCCAGCATTTT.